A single sample is the source of the 4 T cell receptor beta chains below, sequenced in a study of blood T cell repertoires in COVID-19. Produced via immunoSEQ multiplex PCR; TCRdb's table is partial and in-frame only. The sample lists some 520,000 clones, roughly nine tenths occurring once. Sequencing was done on a sample of peripheral blood. The receptors derive from a young man with COVID-19, enrolled during active disease.

The chain recombines TRBV7-9 with TRBJ2-7; 8 nucleotides line up with TRBD1. From germline, CDR1 is SEHNR and CDR2 FQNEAQ (reference sequence). J was trimmed by 3 bases and V by 0 bases; bases with no gene match: 4. The CDR3 consists of 15 residues. The CDR3 reads CASSLAQGEIYEQYF. DNA of the CDR3: TGTGCCAGCAGCTTAGCACAGGGGGAAATCTACGAGCAGTACTTC.

V and J are TRBV21-1 and TRBJ1-2; the table's D call, TRBD1, has no DNA check behind it. TRBV21-1 is an annotated pseudogene. This CDR3 has 17 residues. The CDR3 coding sequence is TGTGCCAGCAGCAAACACGGGCAGGGAATCGCAAGCTATGGCTACACCTTC. It encodes CASSKHGQGIASYGYTF.

The chain uses TRBV29-1 and TRBJ1-1; the D is unclear. Looked up from germline, CDR1 is SQVTM and CDR2 is ANQGSEA. CDR3 length equals 14 residues. V was trimmed by 2 bases and J by 4 bases, leaving 14 bases between them. This chain's CDR3 is CSVEIGYGGTEAFF. The CDR3 DNA reads as TGCAGCGTTGAAATTGGGTATGGAGGCACTGAAGCTTTCTTT.

The V call is TRBV5-1, the J call TRBJ2-1, with 14 bases matching TRBD2. Germline CDR1 SGHRS, CDR2 YFSETQ. With V trimmed by 5 bases and J by 2 bases, 3 bases remained unmatched. This CDR3 region has 16 residues. In DNA, the CDR3 is TGCGCCAGCAGGACTAGCGGGGGGGCCGCCTACAATGAGCAGTTCTTC. This gives the protein CASRTSGGAAYNEQFF.